This paragraph reports one T cell receptor (beta chain). Its matching antigen is unknown. TCRdb analysed the reads with MiXCR anew, one entry per CDR3 protein. The table has around 180,000 distinct CDR3 sequences, roughly 27% seen once. Trimming removed 3 bases from V and 6 bases from J, with 6 bases in between. This CDR3 spans 12 amino acids. Germline V gene sequence: CDR1 SNHLY, CDR2 FYNNEI. These data originate in a study of T cell repertoires in cytomegalovirus infection. Study-level background: From public TCR beta signatures came an indication of both CMV infection and matching HLA type.

Overall study results and limits: The ex vivo response showed dominance by HLA-C-restricted CMV-specific TCR beta clonotypes. Summed frequency of public TCR beta families distinguished CMV carriers with the relevant HLA.

The chain couples TRBV2 to TRBJ2-1; D is ambiguous. Material for sequencing was PBMCs. The origin of this receptor is a human donor in good health (CMV status not recorded). Some clones in this sample may be carry-over from other donors' samples. CDR3: CASSDSSNEQFF. DNA for the CDR3: TGTGCCAGCAGTGACAGCTCCAATGAGCAGTTCTTC. Together with reference TRBV2 and TRBJ2-1, the CDR3 gives the full variable domain: EPEVTQTPSHQVTQMGQEVILRCVPISNHLYFYWYRQILGQKVEFLVSFYNNEISEKSEIFDDQFSVERPDGSNFTLKIRSTKLEDSAMYFCASSDSSNEQFFGPGTRLTVL.